These 31 T cell receptor beta chains came from one sample sequenced in a study of cytomegalovirus exposure and HLA in healthy donors (dated by TCRdb to the late 2010s). Library preparation employed the immunoSEQ multiplex PCR assay. For the multiplex PCR, a mixture combining 60 forward primers for TCR Vbeta segments and 13 reverse primers for TCR Jbeta segments was used. As stored in TCRdb, this immuneACCESS dataset retains in-frame rearrangements with V and J assigned. A fraction of the clones does not appear; measured against another copy, unresolved V genes explain less than half of the discrepancy, and the remainder lacks a known reason. Across this sample there are under 300,000 clones, with 80% to 95% seen only once. The ten largest clones add up to approximately 1.5% of the sample. Sequenced sample: PBMCs. All receptors derive from a girl aged 2 to 9 in good health and CMV-seronegative.

Concerning this clone itself: Relative to the germline gene, one junction end is altered; a read error may explain this. The chain is built from TRBV9 and TRBJ2-2; weak D call: TRBD1 (7 bases). CDR1 is SGDLS and CDR2 is YYNGEE in the germline V gene. The CDR3 is 17 amino acids. The CDR3 here is CASSVGGTVANTGELFF. Written as DNA, the CDR3 is TGTGCCAGCAGCGTAGGCGGGACAGTGGCGAACACCGGGGAACTGTTTTTT.

This rearrangement joins TRBV5-8 to TRBJ2-7, with D perhaps matching TRBD2 (5 bases). The V gene lost 3 bases and the J gene lost 3 bases, with 10 bases spanning the gap. There are 13 residues in the CDR3. Germline CDR1 SGHTS, CDR2 YDEGEE. CDR3 amino acids: CASSSRGFYEQYF. The CDR3 nucleotides read TGTGCCAGCAGCTCGCGAGGGTTCTACGAGCAGTACTTC.

This clone showed up just once. This chain connects TRBV9 to TRBJ1-4; D remains unclear. CDR3 length equals 16 residues. V lost 3 bases and J 0 bases, leaving 12 bases between the germline ends. Germline lookup yields CDR1 SGDLS and CDR2 YYNGEE. The CDR3 DNA reads as TGTGCCAGCAGCGCCCGGGGAGTTGCAACTAATGAAAAACTGTTTTTT. Its protein product is CASSARGVATNEKLFF.

In DNA form, the CDR3 reads TGTGCCAGCAGCTTAGGTGGACAGGGAAGCACTGAAGCTTTCTTT. It codes for CASSLGGQGSTEAFF. This sequence joins TRBV7-9 and TRBJ1-1, with 8 nucleotides matching TRBD1. The CDR3 sequence is 15 residues long. In germline, CDR1 is SEHNR, CDR2 FQNEAQ (reference sequence). Germline trimming cut 1 base from V and 4 bases from J; bases unmatched to any gene: 5.

The V gene is TRBV6-1, the J gene TRBJ2-7, with D possibly matching TRBD1 (5 bases). The germline V and J ends were trimmed by 1 base and 5 bases, with 12 bases remaining between them. The CDR3 loop spans 14 amino acids. CDR1 is MNHNS, CDR2 SASEGT, per germline. This chain's CDR3 is CASSEVSRVHEQYF. The DNA of the CDR3 is TGTGCCAGCAGTGAAGTTAGCAGGGTCCACGAGCAGTACTTC.

V and J are TRBV6-5 and TRBJ1-1; tentative D call: TRBD1 (6 bases). This CDR3 is built from 14 residues. Trimming left V 0 bases short and J 3 bases short, with 8 bases between. CDR1 is MNHEY, CDR2 SVGAGI, per germline. This chain's CDR3 is CASSYSAGDTEAFF. In DNA, the CDR3 is TGTGCCAGCAGTTACTCGGCAGGGGACACTGAAGCTTTCTTT.

The CDR3: CASSLAGGGRDEQYF. In DNA, the CDR3 is TGTGCCAGCAGCTTAGCGGGGGGCGGGAGGGACGAGCAGTACTTC. The chain combines TRBV7-9 with TRBJ2-7; 9 bases fit TRBD2. CDR1 is SEHNR and CDR2 is FQNEAQ in the germline V gene (reference sequence). The V segment lost 0 bases and the J segment 5 bases; nucleotides outside the gene matches: 5. This CDR3 spans 15 amino acids.

The chain joins TRBV2 to TRBJ1-1; the match to TRBD1 covers 8 bases. The junction had 10 bases not matched to a gene; V was cut back by 4 bases and J by 3 bases. The CDR3 contains 16 residues. Germline CDR1 is SNHLY and CDR2 is FYNNEI. The CDR3 region is CASSVGQGNLDTEAFF. CDR3 coding DNA: TGTGCCAGCAGTGTTGGACAGGGAAATTTGGACACTGAAGCTTTCTTT.

The chain uses TRBV5-1 and TRBJ1-2; 8 bases agree with TRBD1. This CDR3 is 13 amino acids long. Germline-derived CDR1 and CDR2 are SGHRS and YFSETQ. V lost 4 bases and J lost 6; bases outside the gene matches: 5. The CDR3 DNA follows: TGCGCCAGCAGCCCGCAGACAGGGGATGGCTACACCTTC. It specifies CASSPQTGDGYTF.

The chain links TRBV5-4 to TRBJ2-3; D perhaps matches TRBD2 (6 bases). Trimming took off 4 bases at V and 2 bases at J, with 11 bases between the two ends. Germline V lookup: CDR1 SGHNT, CDR2 YYREEE (reference sequence). The CDR3 consists of 14 residues. The CDR3 sequence is CASSGGLFTDTQYF. The CDR3 nucleotides are TGTGCCAGCAGCGGGGGACTGTTCACAGATACGCAGTATTTT.

This chain uses TRBV6-5 with TRBJ2-7; unclear D gene. CDR3 size: 11 residues. V was clipped by 6 bases and J by 3 bases, with 6 bases between them. CDR1 is MNHEY and CDR2 is SVGAGI in the germline V gene. Written as DNA, the CDR3 is TGTGCCAGCAGAAACTTCTACGAGCAGTACTTC. It codes for CASRNFYEQYF.

This chain connects TRBV5-4 to TRBJ1-1, with TRBD1 matching 7 bases. J was trimmed by 5 bases and V by 4 bases; bases with no gene match: 11. CDR3 length: 15 amino acids. Per germline, CDR1 SGHNT and CDR2 YYREEE (reference sequence). CDR3 residues: CASSPGQTWETEAFF. The CDR3 coding sequence is TGTGCCAGCAGCCCGGGACAGACCTGGGAAACTGAAGCTTTCTTT.

This clone was seen just once. The rearrangement uses TRBV10-3 and TRBJ2-2; possibly TRBD2 for D (5 bases). The CDR3 has 14 amino acids. Germline CDR1 is ENHRY and CDR2 is SYGVKD. The V end lost 9 bases, the J end lost 7 bases, and 18 bases lay between the germline ends. CDR3 amino acids: CAMTDYREGGELFF. CDR3 sequence (DNA): TGTGCCATGACGGATTATCGAGAGGGCGGGGAGCTGTTTTTT.

The chain combines TRBV11-2 with TRBJ2-1, with 9 bases aligning to TRBD2. With 10 bases clipped from V and 5 bases from J, the junction kept 12 bases outside the gene matches. In germline, CDR1 is SGHAT, CDR2 FQNNGV. This CDR3 has 15 residues. CDR3 sequence (DNA): TGTGCCATCCCTTTGGCGGGAGGGCCCGACAATGAGCAGTTCTTC. Encoded protein: CAIPLAGGPDNEQFF. The complete variable domain, with remaining parts taken from reference TRBV11-2 and TRBJ2-1, reads EAGVAQSPRYKIIEKRQSVAFWCNPISGHATLYWYQQILGQGPKLLIQFQNNGVVDDSQLPKDRFSAERLKGVDSTLKIQPAKLEDSAVYLCAIPLAGGPDNEQFFGPGTRLTVL.

This clone turned up a few times. The gene calls are TRBV19 and TRBJ1-1; 11 nucleotides align to TRBD1. Germline CDR1 and CDR2: LNHDA and SQIVND (reference sequence). The CDR3 is made up of 16 amino acids. With 4 bases clipped from V and 8 bases from J, the junction kept 12 bases outside the gene matches. CDR3: CASSNLGLGQGAEAFF. The CDR3 coding sequence is TGTGCCAGTAGTAATCTGGGTTTAGGACAGGGGGCGGAAGCTTTCTTT.

The chain recombines TRBV30 with TRBJ1-2, with D unresolved. Per the germline V gene, CDR1 is GTSNPN and CDR2 is SVGIG (reference sequence). CDR3 length equals 13 residues. The germline V and J ends were trimmed by 2 bases and 2 bases, with 9 bases remaining between them. The CDR3 coding sequence is TGTGCCTGGAGTCCGACACTGAACTATGGCTACACCTTC. This gives the protein CAWSPTLNYGYTF. Filled out from reference TRBV30 and TRBJ1-2, the complete variable domain reads SQTIHQWPATLVQPVGSPLSLECTVEGTSNPNLYWYRQAAGRGLQLLFYSVGIGQISSEVPQNLSASRPQDRQFILSSKKLLLSDSGFYLCAWSPTLNYGYTFGSGTRLTVV.

The CDR3: CASSPLRAGETGELFF. As DNA, the CDR3 is TGTGCCAGCTCACCCCTCCGGGCGGGGGAGACCGGGGAGCTGTTTTTT. J is TRBJ2-2 and V is TRBV18; 7 nucleotides line up with TRBD2. Germline loops: CDR1 KGHSH, CDR2 LQKENI. CDR3 size: 16 residues. V dropped 3 bases and J dropped 5; count of bases not matched to a gene: 9.

The chain is built from TRBV27 and TRBJ1-5; 9 bases fit TRBD1. The trim removed 6 bases at V and 5 bases at J, leaving 5 bases unmatched. Germline lookup yields CDR1 MNHEY and CDR2 SMNVEV (reference sequence). This CDR3 has 14 amino acids. For the CDR3, the DNA is TGTGCCAGCAGGAATACAGGGGGCTATCAGCCCCAGCATTTT. Its translation: CASRNTGGYQPQHF.

This rearrangement joins TRBV7-9 to TRBJ2-4; D possibly corresponds to TRBD2 (5 bases). The germline V gene has CDR1 SEHNR and CDR2 FQNEAQ (reference sequence). V shed 3 bases and J shed 1 base, with 10 bases lying between them. The CDR3 loop spans 15 amino acids. This CDR3 is CASSLRVGAKNIQYF. The CDR3 DNA sequence: TGTGCCAGCAGCTTGAGGGTGGGGGCCAAAAACATTCAGTACTTC.

This chain joins TRBV2 and TRBJ2-1, with D maybe TRBD2 (6 bases). The CDR3 extends over 17 amino acids. The V and J ends lost 4 bases and 9 bases respectively, with 25 bases between them. Germline assignment: CDR1 SNHLY and CDR2 FYNNEI. CDR3 bases: TGTGCCAGCAGTGGGGTTTTGACTAGTTTCGTGTGGTCTGAGCAGTTCTTC. This gives the protein CASSGVLTSFVWSEQFF. The complete variable domain, with remaining parts taken from reference TRBV2 and TRBJ2-1, reads EPEVTQTPSHQVTQMGQEVILRCVPISNHLYFYWYRQILGQKVEFLVSFYNNEISEKSEIFDDQFSVERPDGSNFTLKIRSTKLEDSAMYFCASSGVLTSFVWSEQFFGPGTRLTVL.

Turning to this clone: One junction end does not reproduce the germline sequence, and a read error may be involved. V usage is TRBV7-7 and J usage is TRBJ2-1; TRBD2 agrees at 9 bases. The germline gives CDR1 SSHAT, CDR2 FNYEAQ (reference sequence). The CDR3 spans 13 residues. Written as DNA, the CDR3 is TGTGCTAGCAGCTTAGGGACTAGCACTGAGCAGTTCTTC. Its translation is CASSLGTSTEQFF.

CDR3 coding DNA: TGTGCCAGCAGTGACTCAGACGGGAGGAAGGTCGGGGAGCTGTTTTTT. Amino acid sequence: CASSDSDGRKVGELFF. The chain joins TRBV6-4 to TRBJ2-2; 7 bases map to TRBD2. V gave up 0 bases and J gave up 7 bases; unmatched junction bases: 8. Germline V gene sequence: CDR1 MRHNA, CDR2 SNTAGT. There are 16 residues in the CDR3.

The gene calls are TRBV29-1 and TRBJ1-1, with 7 positions matching TRBD1. This CDR3 contains 13 residues. J gave up 2 bases and V 4 bases, and 4 bases lay outside the gene matches. Germline V gene data show CDR1 as SQVTM and CDR2 as ANQGSEA. CDR3 amino acids: CSVATGYNTEAFF. In DNA, the CDR3 is TGCAGCGTTGCGACAGGGTATAACACTGAAGCTTTCTTT.

The chain recombines TRBV5-4 with TRBJ2-2, with 12 positions matching TRBD2. There are 17 residues in the CDR3. Trimming took 3 bases from V and 6 from J; bases not matched to a gene: 9. CDR1 and CDR2 (germline): SGHNT, YYREEE (reference sequence). CDR3 loop: CASSSIRTSGISGELFF. CDR3 DNA sequence: TGTGCCAGCAGCTCCATTCGGACTAGCGGGATATCCGGGGAGCTGTTTTTT. The whole variable domain, remainder taken from reference TRBV5-4 and TRBJ2-2, is ETGVTQSPTHLIKTRGQQVTLRCSSQSGHNTVSWYQQALGQGPQFIFQYYREEENGRGNFPPRFSGLQFPNYSSELNVNALELDDSALYLCASSSIRTSGISGELFFGEGSRLTVL.

The chain recombines TRBV6-1 with TRBJ1-5; no clear D. Per germline, CDR1 MNHNS and CDR2 SASEGT. This CDR3 spans 13 amino acids. Trimming stripped 7 bases from V and 3 bases from J, with 10 bases between. The CDR3 here is CASTGGDNQPQHF. The CDR3 DNA is TGTGCCAGCACGGGCGGGGACAATCAGCCCCAGCATTTT.

The V gene is TRBV29-1, the J gene TRBJ1-2; D unclear. The germline V gene encodes CDR1 SQVTM and CDR2 ANQGSEA. The CDR3 has 11 residues. Trimming cost V 5 bases and J 4 bases, with 8 bases left between them. The CDR3 spells CSVSDFYGYTF. The CDR3 DNA sequence: TGCAGCGTTTCAGATTTCTATGGCTACACCTTC.

This sequence joins TRBV28 and TRBJ1-3, with D maybe TRBD1 (6 bases). The CDR3 covers 15 residues. Between the trimmed V and J ends, which lost 4 bases and 4 bases, there was a span of 14 bases. Germline CDR1 MDHEN, CDR2 SYDVKM. The CDR3 reads CASSSIQGDGNTIYF. The CDR3 DNA reads as TGTGCCAGCAGTTCAATACAGGGTGACGGAAACACCATATATTTT.

This CDR3 reads CASSPGPEGETQYF. Here the CDR3 DNA reads TGCGCCAGCAGCCCGGGACCGGAGGGGGAGACCCAGTACTTC. This chain connects TRBV5-1 to TRBJ2-5; D may be TRBD2 (6 bases). The CDR3 has 14 amino acids. V lost 4 bases, J lost 5 bases, and 15 bases lay in between. Germline V gives CDR1 SGHRS, CDR2 YFSETQ.

This chain's CDR3 is CASSVGGGTEAFF. The CDR3 DNA is TGTGCCAGCAGCGTGGGGGGGGGCACTGAAGCTTTCTTT. This rearrangement joins TRBV2 to TRBJ1-1, with a tentative D call TRBD1 (5 bases). CDR3 length: 13 amino acids. The germline gives CDR1 SNHLY, CDR2 FYNNEI. V shed 6 bases and J shed 4 bases, with 12 bases lying between them.

This chain uses TRBV6-1 with TRBJ1-3; 7 bases line up with TRBD1. Per germline, CDR1 MNHNS and CDR2 SASEGT. V lost 3 bases and J lost 0; bases outside the gene matches: 2. CDR3 length equals 15 residues. The CDR3 loop is CASSDGTDSGNTIYF. The CDR3 coding sequence is TGTGCCAGCAGTGACGGGACAGACTCTGGAAACACCATATATTTT.

This chain joins TRBV4-2 and TRBJ2-1, with TRBD2 matching over 10 bases. This CDR3 region has 16 residues. J was trimmed by 4 bases and V by 0 bases; bases with no gene match: 3. The germline V gene encodes CDR1 LGHNA and CDR2 YNFKEQ. CDR3 in DNA: TGTGCCAGCAGCCAAGATTCTAGCGGGAGTTACAATGAGCAGTTCTTC. This gives the protein CASSQDSSGSYNEQFF.